This T cell receptor (beta chain) was recorded in a study of identifying expanded T cells in peripheral blood. In the case of this clone: Its antigen is still unknown.

General observations from the study: Approximately two-week clone count variance significantly increased as total template count grew.

V dropped 3 bases and J dropped 5 bases, with 16 bases sitting between them. The CDR3 sequence is 15 residues long. Germline V gene data show CDR1 as SGHTA and CDR2 as FQGTGA. Assay: immunoSEQ multiplex PCR; the TCRdb copy retains only in-frame clones and omits some. The table lists under 95,000 clones, about 91% of them singletons, with around 2.8% in the top ten. The gene calls are TRBV7-3 and TRBJ1-2; a weak D match, TRBD1 (5 bases). The TCR comes from a person aged 18 to 75 in good health. The specimen sequenced was blood. In DNA form, the CDR3 reads TGTGCCAGCAGCTTGGGACGGAGGTCGGGTTATGGCTACACCTTC. This gives the protein CASSLGRRSGYGYTF. The full variable domain, with the rest looked up from reference TRBV7-3 and TRBJ1-2, is GAGVSQTPSNKVTEKGKYVELRCDPISGHTALYWYRQSLGQGPEFLIYFQGTGAADDSGLPNDRFFAVRPEGSVSTLKIQRTERGDSAVYLCASSLGRRSGYGYTFGSGTRLTVV.